This T cell receptor (beta chain) was recorded in a study of blood T cell repertoires in COVID-19. Overall study context: Whether acute or convalescent, the COVID-19 samples came from the United States, Italy and Spain. T cells, B-cell-depleted T cells, or PBMCs provided the cDNA or gDNA that served as material.

In germline, CDR1 is SNHLY, CDR2 FYNNEI. V was trimmed by 6 bases and J by 5 bases, leaving 14 bases between them. CDR3 length equals 14 residues. The study assigned cohorts using participant-reported clinical history. Under the authors' procedure: Reference gene primer amplification in the assay estimated nucleated cell counts. TCRdb's table, derived via immunoSEQ multiplex PCR, lists solely in-frame clones and lacks some. V and J calls and clone size are those listed in that table; D and trimming were worked out from the DNA. Of around 250,000 clones listed, 70% to 85% are singletons. This clonotype was obtained from a man aged 35 to 55 who had recovered from COVID-19. Specimen: PBMCs or T cells enriched from blood (not recorded which). The rearrangement joins TRBV2 to TRBJ1-3; D is possibly TRBD1 (5 bases). The CDR3 DNA reads TGTGCCAGCAGACCAGACAGAGCCAGAAACACCATATATTTT. Protein: CASRPDRARNTIYF.